One and the same sample provided the 5 T cell receptor beta chains below, sequenced in a study of human T cells and chemical hapten exposure. TCRdb reanalysed the 5' RACE reads using MiXCR and keeps one entry per CDR3 protein. The sample holds some 150,000 distinct CDR3 sequences; approximately 4% are singletons and the top ten take around 1.4%. It was from unfractionated whole blood that total RNA was extracted. These receptors originate from a female donor in good health.

The table lists this clonotype with many counts. The chain links TRBV7-2 to TRBJ1-6, with D unresolved. The CDR3 sequence is 17 residues long. Per the germline V gene, CDR1 is SGHTA and CDR2 is FQGNSA. The V and J ends lost 3 bases and 7 bases respectively, with 19 bases between them. CDR3 DNA: TGTGCCAGCAGCTTCGATTCGGCCCCAGACGCAAATTCACCCCTCCACTTT. Its translation: CASSFDSAPDANSPLHF.

This chain uses TRBV18 with TRBJ2-3; 10 nucleotides match TRBD2. J lost 2 bases, V lost 5 bases, and 7 bases had no gene match. Germline CDR1 and CDR2: KGHSH and LQKENI. This CDR3 has 16 residues. The CDR3 loop is CASSRGTSAFTDTQYF. As DNA, the CDR3 is TGTGCCAGCTCAAGAGGGACTAGCGCCTTCACAGATACGCAGTATTTT.

The sample holds many counts of this clonotype. The chain joins TRBV10-3 to TRBJ1-3; D gene uncertain. CDR3 length: 14 amino acids. Trimming removed 4 bases at V and 0 bases at J, with 7 bases between. Germline values: CDR1 ENHRY, CDR2 SYGVKD. The CDR3 sequence: CAISVDPSGNTIYF. The CDR3 bases are TGTGCCATCAGTGTTGATCCCTCTGGAAACACCATATATTTT.

This clonotype was counted at least ten times. This chain uses TRBV10-3 with TRBJ2-1, with TRBD2 matching over 10 bases. Germline loops: CDR1 ENHRY, CDR2 SYGVKD. V shed 6 bases and J 8 bases; nucleotides not matched to a gene: 7. This CDR3 is 14 amino acids long. CDR3 amino acids: CAIRESGGAHEQFF. The CDR3 coding sequence is TGTGCCATCAGAGAGAGCGGGGGGGCCCATGAGCAGTTCTTC.

This clonotype was counted between two and nine times. The rearrangement uses TRBV2 and TRBJ1-2; D ambiguous. V was cut by 0 bases and J by 5 bases, with 16 bases left in between. In germline, CDR1 is SNHLY, CDR2 FYNNEI. There are 16 residues in the CDR3. The CDR3 nucleotides are TGTGCCAGCAGTGAAGCCCAAGGTTCCTCGGGTTATGGCTACACCTTC. Its protein product is CASSEAQGSSGYGYTF.